The 4 T cell receptor beta chains reported below all come from one sample, sequenced in a study of T cell repertoires in cytomegalovirus infection. From the reads, TCRdb called clonotypes with MiXCR, one entry per CDR3 protein. The repertoire includes about 920,000 distinct CDR3 sequences, 25% to 40% of them detected once, and around 15% sits in the top ten. For these receptors, no antigen is known. This sample comprised cultured CD8+ T cells from PBMCs, obtained from culture after CMV antigen stimulation. Receptors were obtained from a human donor in good health (CMV status not recorded). Some clones in this sample may be carry-over from other donors' samples.

The rearrangement links TRBV20-1 to TRBJ2-7; either TRBD1 or TRBD2 may fit D (6 bases each). This CDR3 has 15 amino acids. The germline V gene has CDR1 DFQATT and CDR2 SNEGSKA (reference sequence). The V end was cut by 1 base, the J end by 3 bases, with 16 bases between. DNA of the CDR3: TGCAGTGCTAGAGGAGGCCTCGGGGGCCACTACGAGCAGTACGTC. It yields the protein CSARGGLGGHYEQYV.

This clonotype was counted a few times. This sequence joins TRBV6-2 or TRBV6-3 and TRBJ2-5; TRBD2 is a possible D gene (6 bases). The CDR3 runs 13 residues. Looked up from germline, CDR1 is MNHEY and CDR2 is SVGEGT. V lost 7 bases and J lost 7, with 16 bases in between. CDR3 coding DNA: TGTGCCAGCACCGAGGCGGAGGGTAGGACCCAGTACTTC. It is translated as CASTEAEGRTQYF.

This clonotype was counted between two and nine times. The chain combines TRBV4-3 with TRBJ1-1; the match to TRBD1 covers 7 bases. This CDR3 spans 16 amino acids. The germline V gene has CDR1 LGHNA and CDR2 YSLEER. Unmatched junction bases numbered 8, after V lost 4 bases and J lost 0 bases. Here the CDR3 reads CASSLGSGTVNTEAFF. DNA of the CDR3: TGCGCCAGCAGCCTAGGGTCGGGGACAGTGAACACTGAAGCTTTCTTT.

A few counts support this clonotype. The chain recombines TRBV2 with TRBJ2-2; 11 nucleotides align to TRBD2. Germline values: CDR1 SNHLY, CDR2 FYNNEI. The CDR3 has 15 residues. Trimming took 7 bases from V and 7 from J; bases not matched to a gene: 8. The CDR3 reads CASMQGLAVDGELFF. The CDR3 region has the DNA TGTGCCAGCATGCAGGGACTAGCGGTCGACGGGGAGCTGTTTTTT.